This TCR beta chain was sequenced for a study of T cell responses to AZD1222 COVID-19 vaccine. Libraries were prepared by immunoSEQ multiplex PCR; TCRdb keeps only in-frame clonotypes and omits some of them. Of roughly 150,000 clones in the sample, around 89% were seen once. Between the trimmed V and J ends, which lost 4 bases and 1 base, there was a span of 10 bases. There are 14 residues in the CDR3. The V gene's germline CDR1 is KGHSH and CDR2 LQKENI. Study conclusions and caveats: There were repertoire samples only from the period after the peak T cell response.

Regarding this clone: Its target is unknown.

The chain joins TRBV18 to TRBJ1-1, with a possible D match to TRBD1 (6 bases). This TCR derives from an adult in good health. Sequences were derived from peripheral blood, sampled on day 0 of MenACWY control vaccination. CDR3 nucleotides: TGTGCCAGCTCACTTGCGGACAGGAACACTGAAGCTTTCTTT. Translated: CASSLADRNTEAFF.